Each of the 8 T cell receptor beta chains below was sequenced from the same sample in a study of cytomegalovirus exposure and HLA in healthy donors. PCR used 60 Vbeta primers and 13 Jbeta primers. Profiled with immunoSEQ multiplex PCR; TCRdb holds only in-frame clones, not every one. The sample consists of about 120,000 clones, around 74% of them appearing once. The specimen was PBMCs. The receptors here all came from a man aged 55 to 70 in good health and CMV-seropositive.

This rearrangement joins TRBV5-5 to TRBJ2-7; 8 bases are a match to TRBD2. Trimming cost V 6 bases and J 0 bases; bases outside gene matches: 5. This CDR3 has 14 amino acids. Germline V CDR1 and CDR2: SGHKS, YYEKEE (reference sequence). CDR3 residues: CASNERENSYEQYF. As DNA, the CDR3 is TGTGCCAGCAATGAGCGGGAGAACTCCTACGAGCAGTACTTC.

This clone was detected only once. The V call is TRBV29-1, the J call TRBJ2-5; TRBD1 matches at 7 bases. V trimming: 8 bases; J trimming: 1 base; junction bases outside the gene matches: 7. CDR1 is SQVTM and CDR2 is ANQGSEA in the germline V gene. This CDR3 region has 13 residues. The CDR3 sequence: CSLIRTGQETQYF. As DNA, the CDR3 is TGCAGCCTGATAAGGACAGGCCAAGAGACCCAGTACTTC.

The chain uses TRBV27 and TRBJ1-5; D uncertain. Trimming shortened V by 3 bases and J by 9 bases, and 15 bases separated the two germline ends. Looked up from germline, CDR1 is MNHEY and CDR2 is SMNVEV (reference sequence). CDR3 length: 14 amino acids. The chain's CDR3 is CASSFVGEVGPQHF. The CDR3 DNA reads TGTGCCAGCAGTTTTGTCGGGGAGGTGGGGCCCCAGCATTTT.

The chain recombines TRBV18 with TRBJ2-6; D gene uncertain. The CDR3 covers 15 residues. Germline CDR1 is KGHSH and CDR2 is LQKENI. Trimming left V 3 bases short and J 0 bases short, with 6 bases between. The CDR3 protein is CASSPAVSGANVLTF. Here the CDR3 DNA reads TGTGCCAGCTCACCTGCGGTCTCTGGGGCCAACGTCCTGACTTTC.

In its sample, this clone was seen a few times. The genes are TRBV27 and TRBJ1-2; 12 bases fit TRBD1. Per the germline V gene, CDR1 is MNHEY and CDR2 is SMNVEV (reference sequence). The CDR3 totals 17 residues. V was pared by 0 bases and J by 4 bases, with 6 bases of the junction left unmatched. The CDR3 loop is CASSLSGGTGGGYGYTF. For the CDR3, the DNA is TGTGCCAGCAGTTTATCTGGTGGGACAGGGGGCGGCTATGGCTACACCTTC.

The J gene is TRBJ2-5, the V gene TRBV18; weak D call: TRBD2 (6 bases). CDR3 length: 15 amino acids. Germline values: CDR1 KGHSH, CDR2 LQKENI. The V gene lost 2 bases and the J gene lost 11 bases, with 21 bases spanning the gap. CDR3 protein: CASSPDQGTLHRQYF. CDR3 bases: TGTGCCAGCTCACCAGACCAAGGGACTCTCCACCGGCAGTACTTC.

About this clone: The conserved phenylalanine or tryptophan normally closing the CDR3 is absent here, so this likely arose from a read error. V gene TRBV13 combines with J gene TRBJ2-7; a weak D match, TRBD2 (6 bases). This CDR3 region has 14 residues. V gave up 0 bases and J gave up 4 bases, with 10 bases separating them. Germline loops: CDR1 PRHDT, CDR2 FYEKMQ (reference sequence). CDR3 in amino acids: CASSLGRGGYEQYL. The CDR3, as DNA: TGTGCCAGCAGCTTAGGCCGCGGAGGGTACGAGCAGTACCTC.

The V gene is TRBV23-1, the J gene TRBJ1-6; D is undetermined. TRBV23-1 is marked as an open reading frame, function uncertain. Trimming took 0 bases from V and 6 from J, leaving 18 bases between them. The CDR3 is made up of 18 amino acids. The CDR3 spells CASSQSLVNSRFNSPLHF. The CDR3, as DNA: TGCGCCAGCAGTCAATCTCTCGTCAACAGCCGTTTTAATTCACCCCTCCACTTT.